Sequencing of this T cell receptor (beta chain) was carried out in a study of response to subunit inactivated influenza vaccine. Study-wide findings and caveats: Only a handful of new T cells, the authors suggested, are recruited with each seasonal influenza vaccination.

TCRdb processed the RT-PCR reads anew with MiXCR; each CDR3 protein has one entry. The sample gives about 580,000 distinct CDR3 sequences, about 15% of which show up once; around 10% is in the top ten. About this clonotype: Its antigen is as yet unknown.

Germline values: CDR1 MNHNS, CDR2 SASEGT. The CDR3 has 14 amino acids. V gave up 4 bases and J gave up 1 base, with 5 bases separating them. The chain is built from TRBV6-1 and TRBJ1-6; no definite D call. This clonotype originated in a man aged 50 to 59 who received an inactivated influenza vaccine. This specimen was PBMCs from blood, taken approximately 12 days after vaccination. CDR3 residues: CASSGRSYNSPLHF. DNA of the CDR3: TGTGCCAGCAGTGGCCGTTCCTATAATTCACCCCTCCACTTT.